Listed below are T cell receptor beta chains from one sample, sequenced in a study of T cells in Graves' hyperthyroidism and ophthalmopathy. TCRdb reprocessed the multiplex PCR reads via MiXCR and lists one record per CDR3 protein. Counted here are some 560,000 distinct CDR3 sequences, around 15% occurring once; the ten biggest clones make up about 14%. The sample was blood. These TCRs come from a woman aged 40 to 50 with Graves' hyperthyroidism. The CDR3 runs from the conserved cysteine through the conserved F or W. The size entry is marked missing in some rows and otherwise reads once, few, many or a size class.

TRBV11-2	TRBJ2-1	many	CASSLELAGLKYNEQFF
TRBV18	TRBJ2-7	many	CASSPRDREMEQYF
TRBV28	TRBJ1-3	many	CASSSGTALSGNTIYF
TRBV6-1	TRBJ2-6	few	CASSRVGANVLTF
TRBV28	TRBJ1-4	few	CASSLTFRGREKLFF
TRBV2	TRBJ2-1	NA	CASSAIGLAGRGEQFF
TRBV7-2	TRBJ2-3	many	CASSLGRLPGTDTQYF
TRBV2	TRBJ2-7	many	CASTRGGEGYEQYF
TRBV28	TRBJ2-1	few	CASSSLDLAGGFGEQFF
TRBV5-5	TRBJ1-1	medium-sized	CASSWSAWQANTEAFF
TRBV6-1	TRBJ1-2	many	CASRRQGNYGYTF
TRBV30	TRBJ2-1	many	CARSQAGPNEQFF
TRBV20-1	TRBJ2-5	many	CSARVMGREWLETQYF
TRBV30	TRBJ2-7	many	CAWNWGRNEQYF
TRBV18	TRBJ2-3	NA	CASSPSLASGGTSTDTQYF
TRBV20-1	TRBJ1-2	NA	CSARDTRRNYGYTF
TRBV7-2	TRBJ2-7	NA	CSSSPRDYEQYF